The 27 T cell receptor beta chains in this list originate from one sample, sequenced in a study of CD8 T cells in Susac syndrome. The authors reverse transcribed roughly 0.5 to 1 ug RNA with random hexamers. TCRdb redid the calling of the immunoSEQ multiplex PCR reads with MiXCR, one entry per CDR3 protein. Here the sample spans 100,000 to 150,000 distinct CDR3 sequences, more than 80% being singletons. The specimen sequenced was CD8+ T cells from PBMCs. These receptors were taken from a human donor with multiple sclerosis.

The rearrangement links TRBV9 to TRBJ1-1; perhaps TRBD1 as D (5 bases). V was clipped by 4 bases and J by 1 base, with 11 bases between them. Germline lookup yields CDR1 SGDLS and CDR2 YYNGEE. The CDR3 length is 14 residues. The CDR3 DNA follows: TGTGCCAGCAGCTCAGGACACCAGAACACTGAAGCTTTCTTT. It encodes CASSSGHQNTEAFF. Drawing the rest from reference TRBV9 and TRBJ1-1, the complete variable domain is DSGVTQTPKHLITATGQRVTLRCSPRSGDLSVYWYQQSLDQGLQFLIQYYNGEERAKGNILERFSAQQFPDLHSELNLSSLELGDSALYFCASSSGHQNTEAFFGQGTRLTVV.

This chain joins TRBV20-1 and TRBJ2-1; D is undetermined. The CDR3 length is 17 residues. Germline V gene sequence: CDR1 DFQATT, CDR2 SNEGSKA (reference sequence). V was pared by 0 bases and J by 0 bases, with 15 bases between. The CDR3 loop is CSARDSVRQSSYNEQFF. The CDR3 coding sequence is TGCAGTGCTAGAGATTCGGTACGCCAGTCCTCCTACAATGAGCAGTTCTTC.

The chain combines TRBV3-1 with TRBJ2-1, with a possible D match to TRBD2 (5 bases). Trimming removed 1 base from V and 9 bases from J, with 13 bases in between. From germline, CDR1 is LGHDT and CDR2 YNNKEL (reference sequence). CDR3 length equals 14 residues. CDR3 coding DNA: TGTGCCAGCAGCCAAGCCCGGGAACTGGGTGAGCAGTTCTTC. Translated: CASSQARELGEQFF.

The V call is TRBV5-1, the J call TRBJ2-5, with 10 bases matching TRBD1. Per the germline V gene, CDR1 is SGHRS and CDR2 is YFSETQ. The CDR3 consists of 15 residues. V lost 3 bases, J lost 2 bases, and 4 bases stayed unmatched. The CDR3 region is CASSSRDRGQETQYF. The CDR3 DNA sequence: TGCGCCAGCAGCTCCCGGGACAGGGGTCAAGAGACCCAGTACTTC.

The genes are TRBV7-9 and TRBJ2-1; D possibly corresponds to TRBD2 (5 bases). Germline values: CDR1 SEHNR, CDR2 FQNEAQ (reference sequence). The CDR3 contains 13 residues. The ends were cut back, 2 bases at V and 8 bases at J, with 10 bases in the middle. In DNA, the CDR3 is TGTGCCAGCAGCTTATCTAGCATGGATGAGCAGTTCTTC. It yields the protein CASSLSSMDEQFF.

The chain combines TRBV4-2 with TRBJ1-2; 8 positions match TRBD1. Germline lookup yields CDR1 LGHNA and CDR2 YNFKEQ. The V gene end was trimmed by 4 bases and the J gene end by 0 bases; junction bases not matched to a gene: 7. This CDR3 has 16 residues. CDR3 sequence (DNA): TGTGCCAGCAGCCGCCCCCAGGGGGCCACTAACTATGGCTACACCTTC. Its protein product is CASSRPQGATNYGYTF.

J is TRBJ2-5 and V is TRBV29-1; D unresolved. From germline, CDR1 is SQVTM and CDR2 ANQGSEA. Between the trimmed V and J ends, which lost 2 bases and 1 base, there was a span of 8 bases. The CDR3 has 13 amino acids. CDR3 nucleotide sequence: TGCAGCGTTGAAAGGCGTAGCCAAGAGACCCAGTACTTC. Its translation is CSVERRSQETQYF.

CDR3 nucleotide sequence: TGCGCCAGCAGCTTGGTTAGCGAAGTCTACAATGAGCAGTTCTTC. It specifies CASSLVSEVYNEQFF. The V call is TRBV5-1, the J call TRBJ2-1, with a tentative D call TRBD2 (5 bases). Germline V lookup: CDR1 SGHRS, CDR2 YFSETQ. This CDR3 has 15 amino acids. V was pared by 0 bases and J by 3 bases, with 10 bases between.

This clonotype was detected once. The rearrangement links TRBV3-1 to TRBJ2-5; the match to TRBD2 covers 8 bases. CDR3 length: 15 residues. Germline CDR1 reads LGHDT; CDR2 reads YNNKEL (reference sequence). The J segment lost 4 bases and the V segment lost 0 bases, leaving 4 bases of the junction unmatched. CDR3: CASSQDAGLGETQYF. CDR3 sequence (DNA): TGTGCCAGCAGCCAAGATGCGGGACTAGGAGAGACCCAGTACTTC.

CDR3 bases: TGTGCCAGCAGCCCCCCGGGGATGAGTGAGCAGTACTTC. Its protein is CASSPPGMSEQYF. The rearrangement joins TRBV4-2 to TRBJ2-7; D might be TRBD2 (5 bases). This CDR3 has 13 amino acids. V shed 4 bases and J shed 7 bases, with 14 bases lying between them. CDR1 is LGHNA, CDR2 YNFKEQ, per germline.

Notes on this clonotype: Sequence at one end of the junction differs from germline and may be a read error. V usage is TRBV24-1 and J usage is TRBJ2-2; D possibly corresponds to TRBD2 (5 bases). The CDR3 is 15 residues long. Germline CDR1 and CDR2: KGHDR and SFDVKD. The CDR3 DNA reads TGTGCCACCAGTGATCATTGGATAGGAACCGGGGAGCTGTCTTTT. The encoded protein is CATSDHWIGTGELSF.

The chain has TRBV7-8 and TRBJ2-1, with 7 bases identical to TRBD2. Germline-derived CDR1 and CDR2 are SGHVS and FQNEAQ. The trim removed 4 bases at V and 15 bases at J, leaving 12 bases unmatched. The CDR3 consists of 13 residues. This chain's CDR3 is CASSSNRGVQAFF. As DNA, the CDR3 is TGTGCCAGCAGCTCTAACCGGGGGGTCCAGGCGTTCTTC.

The chain joins TRBV9 to TRBJ2-5, with D maybe TRBD2 (6 bases). The CDR3 sequence is 14 residues long. Germline lookup yields CDR1 SGDLS and CDR2 YYNGEE. The V and J ends lost 3 bases and 2 bases respectively, with 11 bases between them. The CDR3 DNA reads TGTGCCAGCAGCGCCGGGGGACTTCAAGAGACCCAGTACTTC. Encoded protein: CASSAGGLQETQYF. The full variable domain, completed using reference TRBV9 and TRBJ2-5, is DSGVTQTPKHLITATGQRVTLRCSPRSGDLSVYWYQQSLDQGLQFLIQYYNGEERAKGNILERFSAQQFPDLHSELNLSSLELGDSALYFCASSAGGLQETQYFGPGTRLLVL.

In nucleotides, the CDR3 is TGTGCCAGCAGTGAGGCACCCAGAGAACCGCAGTATTTT. This codes for CASSEAPREPQYF. The chain couples TRBV6-4 to TRBJ2-3; D gene ambiguous. Trimming cost V 3 bases and J 10 bases, with 14 bases left between them. Per germline, CDR1 MRHNA and CDR2 SNTAGT. This CDR3 is 13 amino acids long.

The CDR3 nucleotides are TGTGCCAGCCTCCTAGCCAGCTATAACACCGGGGAGCTGTTTTTT. The encoded protein is CASLLASYNTGELFF. V gene TRBV2 combines with J gene TRBJ2-2; D may be TRBD2 (5 bases). This CDR3 contains 15 residues. Deletions cut 8 bases from V and 2 bases from J, with 15 bases between. Germline CDR1 reads SNHLY; CDR2 reads FYNNEI.

V usage is TRBV6-5 and J usage is TRBJ1-6; D gene unclear. The CDR3 loop spans 12 amino acids. Trimming stripped 4 bases from V and 9 bases from J, with 7 bases between. Germline CDR1 reads MNHEY; CDR2 reads SVGAGI. This chain's CDR3 is CASSFLSSPLHF. For the CDR3, the DNA is TGTGCCAGCAGTTTCCTTAGTTCACCCCTCCACTTT.

The J gene is TRBJ2-3, the V gene TRBV13; TRBD2 matches 13 bases. The CDR3 is 17 amino acids. The germline gives CDR1 PRHDT, CDR2 FYEKMQ (reference sequence). With V trimmed by 5 bases and J by 0 bases, 5 bases remained unmatched. This chain's CDR3 is CASSTGTSGASTDTQYF. As DNA, the CDR3 is TGTGCCAGCAGCACCGGGACTAGCGGGGCTAGCACAGATACGCAGTATTTT.

The chain couples TRBV10-1 to TRBJ2-2, with a tentative D call TRBD1 (7 bases). The CDR3 contains 16 residues. V was clipped by 3 bases and J by 1 base, with 12 bases between them. CDR1 is WNHNN and CDR2 is SYGVQD in the germline V gene (reference sequence). CDR3 region: CASSEGQGGNTGELFF. DNA for the CDR3: TGCGCCAGCAGTGAAGGGCAGGGGGGGAACACCGGGGAGCTGTTTTTT.

The V gene is TRBV9, the J gene TRBJ2-2; D assignment may be TRBD1 or TRBD2 (6 bases each). Deletions cut 0 bases from V and 3 bases from J, with 9 bases between. Germline loops: CDR1 SGDLS, CDR2 YYNGEE. The CDR3 runs to 15 residues. CDR3 DNA: TGTGCCAGCAGCGTAGGGGGGGCCTACACCGGGGAGCTGTTTTTT. It yields the protein CASSVGGAYTGELFF.

This sequence joins TRBV20-1 and TRBJ2-5, with 11 nucleotides matching TRBD2. The ends lost 6 bases at V and 5 bases at J; junction bases unmatched: 11. CDR3 size: 15 residues. The germline CDR1 and CDR2 sequences are DFQATT and SNEGSKA (reference sequence). The CDR3 sequence is CSAHGGTSGRETQYF. The CDR3 nucleotides read TGCAGTGCGCATGGGGGGACTAGCGGAAGGGAGACCCAGTACTTC.

The chain recombines TRBV3-1 with TRBJ2-4; TRBD1 might be the D (6 bases). Germline V gives CDR1 LGHDT, CDR2 YNNKEL (reference sequence). The CDR3 spans 15 residues. Trimming removed 0 bases from V and 6 bases from J, with 12 bases in between. The CDR3 sequence: CASSQDSGGRNIQYF. CDR3 sequence (DNA): TGTGCCAGCAGCCAAGACTCTGGGGGCAGAAACATTCAGTACTTC.

This clonotype was seen only a few times. The chain has TRBV10-2 and TRBJ1-2; no clear D gene. Trimming shortened V by 2 bases and J by 8 bases, and 24 bases separated the two germline ends. The CDR3 sequence is 17 residues long. CDR1 is WSHSY, CDR2 SAAADI, per germline. CDR3 amino acids: CASSEPFQTREPRGYTF. The CDR3 DNA sequence: TGCGCCAGCAGTGAGCCCTTCCAAACACGGGAGCCGAGAGGCTACACCTTC.

The rearrangement links TRBV7-9 to TRBJ2-7, with D perhaps TRBD2 (5 bases). This CDR3 is 15 amino acids long. CDR1 is SEHNR and CDR2 is FQNEAQ in the germline V gene (reference sequence). Trimming took 2 bases from V and 7 from J, leaving 18 bases between them. CDR3 DNA: TGTGCCAGCAGCTTACCTCGGACCGAGGCGGGTGAGCAGTACTTC. This encodes CASSLPRTEAGEQYF.

The genes are TRBV7-9 and TRBJ2-2, with D tentatively TRBD1 (6 bases). CDR1 is SEHNR and CDR2 is FQNEAQ in the germline V gene (reference sequence). The CDR3 is 15 residues long. Trimming removed 7 bases from V and 3 bases from J, with 15 bases in between. CDR3 bases: TGTGCCAGCACTCCCCAGGGGCCGCACACCGGGGAGCTGTTTTTT. Protein: CASTPQGPHTGELFF.

This chain uses TRBV28 with TRBJ2-7; D is perhaps TRBD1 (6 bases). Germline V gene lookup returns CDR1 MDHEN and CDR2 SYDVKM. The V end was cut by 7 bases, the J end by 3 bases, with 19 bases between. The CDR3 runs 15 residues. The CDR3 loop reads CASTLPPTGYYEQYF. Written as DNA, the CDR3 is TGTGCCAGCACCCTTCCCCCGACAGGATACTACGAGCAGTACTTC.

The chain has TRBV10-2 and TRBJ2-5; maybe TRBD1 (6 bases). The germline gives CDR1 WSHSY, CDR2 SAAADI. Trimming shortened V by 1 base and J by 4 bases, and 10 bases separated the two germline ends. The CDR3 spans 14 residues. The CDR3 spells CASSEYRVGETQYF. In nucleotides, the CDR3 is TGCGCCAGCAGTGAGTACAGGGTCGGAGAGACCCAGTACTTC.

The CDR3: CASSLSRTGREISSKDTQYF. The CDR3 region has the DNA TGTGCCAGCAGCTTAAGTAGGACAGGGCGTGAAATATCTAGCAAGGATACGCAGTATTTT. The chain carries TRBV11-2 and TRBJ2-3; 8 nucleotides align to TRBD1. J lost 6 bases, V lost 2 bases, and 22 bases had no gene match. The length of the CDR3 is 20 residues. Germline values: CDR1 SGHAT, CDR2 FQNNGV.